The clone carrying this T cell receptor beta chain was recorded once. Germline-derived CDR1 and CDR2 are LNHDA and SQIVND (reference sequence). The CDR3 is 18 amino acids. V lost 4 bases and J lost 6; bases outside the gene matches: 18. This entry belongs to a study of blood T cell repertoires in COVID-19. Repertoires were generated with immunoSEQ multiplex PCR, while TCRdb's copy carries only in-frame clones and drops some. The sample includes about 210,000 clones, around 86% of them seen just once. The gene calls are TRBV19 and TRBJ1-5, with 7 bases that match TRBD1. The sequence was collected from a woman aged 45-59 years with acute COVID-19. The specimen was PBMCs or T cells enriched from blood (not recorded which). CDR3 bases: TGTGCCAGTAGTACCAGACAGGGTTCTACCCTAATTTTTCAGCCCCAGCATTTT. Translated, it gives CASSTRQGSTLIFQPQHF.